Below, one T cell receptor (beta chain) is given with its context. Some clones are missing from TCRdb's copy, which holds only in-frame ones; the method was immunoSEQ multiplex PCR. The table has 200,000 to 300,000 clones, about 90% seen once. This CDR3 contains 14 residues. The germline V and J ends were trimmed by 5 bases and 5 bases, with 15 bases remaining between them. Per the germline V gene, CDR1 is LNHDA and CDR2 is SQIVND (reference sequence). This record comes from a study of blood T cell repertoires in COVID-19. Source material: peripheral blood. V usage is TRBV19 and J usage is TRBJ1-1; no firm D call. This sequence originates from a man aged 55 to 70 who had recovered from COVID-19. The CDR3 sequence: CASSFGTGRTEAFF. The CDR3 DNA is TGTGCCAGTAGTTTCGGCACCGGGAGAACTGAAGCTTTCTTT.